Listed here are 25 T cell receptor beta chains from one sample, sequenced in a study of OX40 agonist ivuxolimab in advanced cancers. The assay was immunoSEQ multiplex PCR, and TCRdb's table has in-frame clones only and misses some. The top ten clones hold around 5% of a sample with about 64,000 clones, around 83% of them seen once. Source: CD4+ or CD8+ T cells sorted from blood, taken in a trial of the OX40 agonist ivuxolimab. The receptors stem from an adult with an advanced solid tumor such as melanoma, head and neck, liver or kidney cancer.

The J gene is TRBJ2-6, the V gene TRBV6-5; D call uncertain. Germline V CDR1 and CDR2: MNHEY, SVGAGI. The CDR3 has 13 residues. V was shortened by 8 bases and J by 0 bases, with 5 bases between the two germline ends. The CDR3 here is CASWDSGANVLTF. CDR3 nucleotides: TGTGCCAGCTGGGACTCTGGGGCCAACGTCCTGACTTTC.

V is TRBV18 and J is TRBJ2-7; 7 bases map to TRBD1. Germline lookup yields CDR1 KGHSH and CDR2 LQKENI. This CDR3 contains 13 residues. V lost 4 bases to trimming and J lost 3 bases; unmatched junction nucleotides: 3. The CDR3 nucleotides are TGTGCCAGCTCACAAAGACAGGGCTACGAGCAGTACTTC. It encodes CASSQRQGYEQYF.

In this sample, this clone turned up a few times. The chain couples TRBV6-4 to TRBJ1-1; 11 bases align to TRBD1. In germline, CDR1 is MRHNA, CDR2 SNTAGT. CDR3 length: 14 residues. J lost 5 bases, V lost 8 bases, and 7 bases had no gene match. This CDR3 is CASSPGQGVTEAFF. The DNA of the CDR3 is TGTGCCAGCTCACCGGGACAGGGGGTTACTGAAGCTTTCTTT.

This clone was detected only once. V usage is TRBV25-1 and J usage is TRBJ1-4; 11 bases line up with TRBD1. The V gene's germline CDR1 is MGHDK and CDR2 SYGVNS. V lost 3 bases and J lost 3; bases outside the gene matches: 6. This CDR3 is built from 17 residues. CDR3 amino acids: CASSDRGTGGSNEKLFF. The CDR3 DNA is TGTGCCAGCAGTGACCGAGGGACAGGGGGATCTAATGAAAAACTGTTTTTT.

The V call is TRBV18, the J call TRBJ1-4; TRBD1 might be the D (5 bases). The CDR3 covers 14 residues. V was pared by 6 bases and J by 3 bases, with 11 bases between. Germline CDR1 KGHSH, CDR2 LQKENI. CDR3 amino acids: CASSLDSPNEKLFF. DNA for the CDR3: TGTGCCAGCTCGCTTGACAGCCCTAATGAAAAACTGTTTTTT. Full variable domain (missing parts from reference TRBV18 and TRBJ1-4): NAGVMQNPRHLVRRRGQEARLRCSPMKGHSHVYWYRQLPEEGLKFMVYLQKENIIDESGMPKERFSAEFPKEGPSILRIQQVVRGDSAAYFCASSLDSPNEKLFFGSGTQLSVL.

The gene calls are TRBV7-3 and TRBJ2-6; 10 nucleotides match TRBD2. The V gene's germline CDR1 is SGHTA and CDR2 FQGTGA. V lost 5 bases and J lost 5; bases outside the gene matches: 15. There are 19 residues in the CDR3. Here the CDR3 reads CASSATRASGSPWANVLTF. DNA for the CDR3: TGTGCCAGCAGCGCCACCCGGGCTAGCGGGAGTCCGTGGGCCAACGTCCTGACTTTC.

The CDR3 DNA is TGCGCCAGCAGCCAATCCGGGACCACTAGCTCCTACGAGCAGTACTTC. This encodes CASSQSGTTSSYEQYF. The rearrangement uses TRBV4-3 and TRBJ2-7; either TRBD1 or TRBD2 may supply D (5 bases each). CDR3 length equals 16 residues. Deletions cut 2 bases from V and 0 bases from J, with 14 bases between. Germline V gene lookup returns CDR1 LGHNA and CDR2 YSLEER.

This clone was detected a few times. The rearrangement links TRBV18 to TRBJ1-1; D ambiguous. V was trimmed by 6 bases and J by 1 base, leaving 9 bases between them. CDR3 length: 13 amino acids. CDR1 is KGHSH, CDR2 LQKENI, per germline. CDR3 protein: CASSSDKNTEAFF. Written as DNA, the CDR3 is TGTGCCAGCTCTTCTGATAAGAACACTGAAGCTTTCTTT.

The chain employs TRBV14 and TRBJ1-1, with 9 bases lining up with TRBD1. The CDR3 runs to 16 residues. Germline V gives CDR1 SGHDN, CDR2 FVKESK. V lost 1 base and J lost 1; bases outside the gene matches: 4. CDR3 DNA sequence: TGTGCCAGCAGCCAAGGTCCGGGACAGGGGAACACTGAAGCTTTCTTT. Translated, it gives CASSQGPGQGNTEAFF.

The V call is TRBV6-5, the J call TRBJ2-1; TRBD2 might be the D (6 bases). V lost 10 bases to trimming and J lost 5 bases, with 15 bases between them. Germline CDR1 MNHEY, CDR2 SVGAGI. The CDR3 is 13 residues long. The CDR3 here is CATGSGFHNEQFF. CDR3 in DNA: TGTGCCACGGGGAGCGGGTTTCACAATGAGCAGTTCTTC.

The V call is TRBV5-4, the J call TRBJ2-7, with D unclear. From germline, CDR1 is SGHNT and CDR2 YYREEE (reference sequence). V was shortened by 0 bases and J by 2 bases, with 6 bases between the two germline ends. The CDR3 consists of 13 residues. The CDR3, as DNA: TGTGCCAGCAGCTTGGGGGGTCCCTACGAGCAGTACTTC. Encoded protein: CASSLGGPYEQYF.

The V and J genes are TRBV11-2 and TRBJ1-2; 8 bases map to TRBD1. CDR3 size: 16 residues. Germline lookup yields CDR1 SGHAT and CDR2 FQNNGV. V shed 0 bases and J 5 bases; nucleotides not matched to a gene: 8. The DNA for the CDR3 is TGTGCCAGCAGCTTAGATAGACAGGGGAGACATTATGGCTACACCTTC. Its translation is CASSLDRQGRHYGYTF.

V gene TRBV27 combines with J gene TRBJ1-1; D is unclear. V was clipped by 1 base and J by 1 base, with 7 bases between them. Germline lookup yields CDR1 MNHEY and CDR2 SMNVEV (reference sequence). CDR3 length equals 14 residues. The CDR3 sequence: CASSLLPSNTEAFF. As DNA, the CDR3 is TGTGCCAGCAGTTTATTACCCTCGAACACTGAAGCTTTCTTT.

The genes are TRBV5-4 and TRBJ2-7; no clear D gene. The V end was cut by 0 bases, the J end by 0 bases, with 22 bases between. This CDR3 is 19 amino acids long. Germline loops: CDR1 SGHNT, CDR2 YYREEE (reference sequence). The CDR3 coding sequence is TGTGCCAGCAGCTTGGGGGCCGGCCAATTTAGCACGCACTCCTACGAGCAGTACTTC. It specifies CASSLGAGQFSTHSYEQYF.

The chain uses TRBV7-6 and TRBJ2-5, with D unclear. The CDR3 consists of 12 residues. The germline CDR1 and CDR2 sequences are SGHVS and FNYEAQ. V was pared by 5 bases and J by 5 bases, with 9 bases between. The CDR3 DNA reads as TGTGCCAGCAGCGCGACGTGGGAGACCCAGTACTTC. Translated, it gives CASSATWETQYF.

The chain has TRBV7-3 and TRBJ2-2, with no clear D. Germline lookup yields CDR1 SGHTA and CDR2 FQGTGA. The length of the CDR3 is 13 residues. The ends were cut back, 5 bases at V and 1 base at J, with 5 bases in the middle. This CDR3 reads CASSPQNTGELFF. For the CDR3, the DNA is TGTGCCAGCAGCCCACAGAACACCGGGGAGCTGTTTTTT.

The rearrangement links TRBV19 to TRBJ2-7, with 8 positions matching TRBD1. Looked up from germline, CDR1 is LNHDA and CDR2 is SQIVND (reference sequence). The CDR3 is made up of 16 amino acids. With V trimmed by 4 bases and J by 0 bases, 8 bases remained unmatched. The CDR3 loop reads CASSKGQVKGSYEQYF. CDR3 coding DNA: TGTGCCAGTAGTAAGGGACAGGTCAAAGGCTCCTACGAGCAGTACTTC. The complete variable domain, with remaining parts taken from reference TRBV19 and TRBJ2-7, reads DGGITQSPKYLFRKEGQNVTLSCEQNLNHDAMYWYRQDPGQGLRLIYYSQIVNDFQKGDIAEGYSVSREKKESFPLTVTSAQKNPTAFYLCASSKGQVKGSYEQYFGPGTRLTVT.

The V gene is TRBV9, the J gene TRBJ2-3; D gene uncertain. Between the trimmed V and J ends, which lost 3 bases and 6 bases, there was a span of 17 bases. The CDR3 has 15 amino acids. The V gene's germline CDR1 is SGDLS and CDR2 YYNGEE. The DNA of the CDR3 is TGTGCCAGCAGCGCCCCTACTTCGAGGACGGATACGCAGTATTTT. Its protein is CASSAPTSRTDTQYF.

The CDR3 DNA reads TGTGCCAGCAGTTCCTCTGGGATAGGGACCCAGTACTTC. Protein sequence: CASSSSGIGTQYF. This rearrangement joins TRBV27 to TRBJ2-5; D ambiguous. V was pared by 4 bases and J by 7 bases, with 13 bases between. Germline-derived CDR1 and CDR2 are MNHEY and SMNVEV (reference sequence). This CDR3 has 13 amino acids.

V and J are TRBV6-5 and TRBJ2-3; 8 nucleotides match TRBD2. The CDR3 contains 12 residues. Germline V gene sequence: CDR1 MNHEY, CDR2 SVGAGI. V was clipped by 5 bases and J by 10 bases; unmatched bases: 5. The CDR3: CASSPGLGPQYF. DNA for the CDR3: TGTGCCAGCAGTCCGGGACTAGGACCGCAGTATTTT.

The V and J genes are TRBV2 and TRBJ2-2; the D is unclear. The ends were cut back, 6 bases at V and 8 bases at J, with 16 bases in the middle. CDR1 is SNHLY, CDR2 FYNNEI, per germline. The CDR3 has 14 amino acids. The CDR3 here is CASRPAAPQGELFF. CDR3 coding DNA: TGTGCCAGCAGACCCGCGGCCCCACAGGGGGAGCTGTTTTTT.

The chain recombines TRBV14 with TRBJ2-1; TRBD1 matches 8 bases. J was trimmed by 8 bases and V by 4 bases; bases with no gene match: 10. Germline values: CDR1 SGHDN, CDR2 FVKESK. The CDR3 loop spans 15 amino acids. The CDR3 DNA is TGTGCCAGCAGCCCACGGACAGGGCTCATCGATGAGCAGTTCTTC. Amino acid sequence: CASSPRTGLIDEQFF.

The chain uses TRBV7-8 and TRBJ2-7; D is possibly TRBD1 (6 bases). The CDR3 is made up of 14 amino acids. V was trimmed by 1 base and J by 6 bases, leaving 13 bases between them. Germline loops: CDR1 SGHVS, CDR2 FQNEAQ. For the CDR3, the DNA is TGTGCCAGCAGCTTAGGTATGGGGGCAGGCGAGCAGTACTTC. It translates to CASSLGMGAGEQYF. Full variable domain (outside the CDR3, taken from reference TRBV7-8 and TRBJ2-7): GAGVSQSPRYKVAKRGQDVALRCDPISGHVSLFWYQQALGQGPEFLTYFQNEAQLDKSGLPSDRFFAERPEGSVSTLKIQRTQQEDSAVYLCASSLGMGAGEQYFGPGTRLTVT.

This clone was recorded once. The V and J genes are TRBV18 and TRBJ2-2; unclear D gene. CDR3 length equals 14 residues. V was shortened by 3 bases and J by 3 bases, with 8 bases between the two germline ends. CDR1 is KGHSH, CDR2 LQKENI, per germline. The CDR3, as DNA: TGTGCCAGCTCACCGGGAAGCTACACCGGGGAGCTGTTTTTT. It translates to CASSPGSYTGELFF. Filled out from reference TRBV18 and TRBJ2-2, the complete variable domain reads NAGVMQNPRHLVRRRGQEARLRCSPMKGHSHVYWYRQLPEEGLKFMVYLQKENIIDESGMPKERFSAEFPKEGPSILRIQQVVRGDSAAYFCASSPGSYTGELFFGEGSRLTVL.

The gene calls are TRBV19 and TRBJ1-5, with TRBD1 matching over 8 bases. Germline CDR1 reads LNHDA; CDR2 reads SQIVND (reference sequence). V was pared by 3 bases and J by 5 bases, with 9 bases of the junction left unmatched. This CDR3 region has 16 residues. The CDR3 sequence is CASSIEATGVDQPQHF. CDR3 nucleotides: TGTGCCAGTAGTATCGAGGCGACAGGGGTGGATCAGCCCCAGCATTTT.